The rows below give T cell receptor beta chains drawn from one sample of a study of graft-versus-host responses after intestinal transplantation. Produced via immunoSEQ multiplex PCR; TCRdb's table is partial and in-frame only. The table has almost 8,500 clones, 93% seen once. The material sequenced was PBMCs, taken 11 days after intestinal transplantation. These receptors came from a human patient who received an intestinal transplant, so some T cells may come from the graft donor. CDR3s leave out the opening cysteine and the closing phenylalanine or tryptophan.

V gene | CDR3 protein
TRBV28 | ASRQGSSEQY
TRBV28 | ASSFPDRAISALH
TRBV27 | ASSFTGLDTQY
TRBV27 | ASSFGPPSFRQENSPLH
TRBV28 | ATGSLDSYEQY
TRBV7-2 | ASSLESRWTGRDNEQF
TRBV6-5 | ASSLLPDGKLF
TRBV9 | ASSVATSLQTDTQY
TRBV28 | ASELAGGYNEQF
TRBV4-2 | ASSEGTGTNTNSPLH
TRBV9 | ASSPGDRVNYGYT
TRBV6-1 | ASSESWAGNSPLH
TRBV5-4 | ASSFYRLAGVDEQY
TRBV7-9 | ASSSLEADTQY
TRBV4-1 | ASSQVSGTGGQPQH
TRBV7-6 | ASSFTGEFTEAF
TRBV5-1 | ASRGQGLTYEQY
TRBV28 | ASSFGTGVSYEQY
TRBV28 | ASRSPRERGGTDTQY
TRBV5-1 | ASRSPGTGNYEQY
TRBV15 | ATSREDRPYEQY
TRBV4-2 | ASSPGTSGRANMGETQY
TRBV28 | ASSLGEWAEKLF
TRBV28 | ASRVGGPSTDTQY
TRBV5-6 | ASSPGTGGYEQY
TRBV7-3 | ASSLQGALSNEKLF
TRBV2 | ASSGADSAQETQY
TRBV28 | ASSSFRQGSYEQY
TRBV11-3 | ASSFRGTEAF
TRBV18 | ASSSTPVYSSYEQY
TRBV9 | ASSVDHGELF
TRBV7-9 | ASSSRDRPPYEQY
TRBV19 | ASKSGGAEQF
TRBV28 | ASSFRGGNEKLF
TRBV28 | ASSYLWGPRSSGANVLT
TRBV10-2 | ASMWGLGYGYT
TRBV28 | ASSLREQATEAF
TRBV29-1 | SVVTGGMRGYGYT
TRBV5-3 | ARSLRVCNQPQH
TRBV5-1 | ASSQWTGHHNEQF
TRBV5-5 | ASSPYRGERPQETQY
TRBV28 | ASSADRENTEAF
TRBV5-6 | ASSLGAGGQQETQY
TRBV19 | ASTPGENTEAF
TRBV4-1 | ASSQVQGVNTEAF